Within the sample, the clone carrying this TCR beta chain is medium-sized. Attachment of unique molecular identifiers was made to individual cDNA molecules. Each CDR3 protein gets one entry after TCRdb re-called the 5' RACE reads with MiXCR. The sample comprises some 30,000 distinct CDR3 sequences, roughly 5% of which are singletons, and 6% to 7.5% rests with the top ten. The sample comes from a study of early T cells in non-severe SARS-CoV-2 infection. Overall study context: Sequencing targeted bulk RNA from unsorted whole blood, leaving chains unpaired.

The CDR3 has 16 amino acids. The germline V gene has CDR1 KGHSH and CDR2 LQKENI. Trimming at V came to 3 bases and at J to 2 bases, leaving 5 bases not matched to a gene. The sequenced sample consisted of whole blood. This receptor was obtained from an adult who was a healthcare worker with PCR-confirmed SARS-CoV-2 infection or an uninfected control (not recorded which). The chain is built from TRBV18 and TRBJ2-1, with 9 bases fitting TRBD1. The CDR3 region is CASSPLQGAAYNEQFF. CDR3 nucleotide sequence: TGTGCCAGCTCACCCCTACAGGGGGCAGCCTACAATGAGCAGTTCTTC.